Included here is one TCR beta chain sequence, with context. The antigen is not known. The data are from a study of cytomegalovirus exposure and HLA in healthy donors. The primer mix had 60 Vbeta and 13 Jbeta primers. Clones were sequenced by immunoSEQ multiplex PCR, and TCRdb holds only the in-frame ones, with some missing. Of about 180,000 clones listed, roughly 70% are singletons. Study findings and constraints: Investigators reported under 200 TCR beta chains as tied to cytomegalovirus. A later analysis linked a missense DCLRE1C variant to TCR beta V- and J-gene trimming.

Material for sequencing was PBMCs. The source of this sequence is a male donor in good health and CMV-seronegative.

The CDR3 sequence: CASSQGLAGNTDTQYF. The CDR3, as DNA: TGTGCCAGCAGCCAAGGGTTAGCGGGAAACACAGATACGCAGTATTTT. The chain employs TRBV4-2 and TRBJ2-3; 8 bases are a match to TRBD2. Germline CDR1 reads LGHNA; CDR2 reads YNFKEQ. Trimming at V came to 1 base and at J to 2 bases, leaving 5 bases not matched to a gene. The CDR3 spans 16 residues.